These 14 T cell receptor beta chains were all obtained from the same sample, sequenced in a study of blood T cell repertoires in COVID-19. Measured with immunoSEQ multiplex PCR; TCRdb has only the in-frame clones, and not every one. Here the sample spans approximately 100,000 clones, about 90% being singletons. What was sequenced was peripheral blood. These receptors were collected from a human donor in a cohort sampled during active COVID-19.

The rearrangement uses TRBV4-1 and TRBJ2-1; TRBD2 agrees at 9 bases. The CDR3 loop spans 16 amino acids. The germline V gene encodes CDR1 MGHRA and CDR2 YSYEKL. The trim removed 3 bases at V and 4 bases at J, leaving 7 bases unmatched. CDR3 in amino acids: CASSHQGTSTYNEQFF. The CDR3, as DNA: TGCGCCAGCAGCCACCAAGGGACTAGCACTTACAATGAGCAGTTCTTC.

V gene TRBV19 combines with J gene TRBJ2-7; D not resolved. Germline V CDR1 and CDR2: LNHDA, SQIVND (reference sequence). Trimming removed 3 bases from V and 0 bases from J, with 12 bases in between. The CDR3 has 15 residues. CDR3 residues: CASSISGSSSYEQYF. CDR3 DNA: TGTGCCAGTAGTATCTCCGGCTCTAGCTCCTACGAGCAGTACTTC.

This chain uses TRBV27 with TRBJ2-2, with 12 bases identical to TRBD2. Germline V gene data show CDR1 as MNHEY and CDR2 as SMNVEV (reference sequence). This CDR3 comprises 15 residues. After removal of 4 bases from V and 7 bases from J, the junction contained 4 bases not matched to a gene. CDR3 sequence: CASSSLAGGHGELFF. As DNA, the CDR3 is TGTGCCAGCAGTTCTCTAGCGGGAGGGCACGGGGAGCTGTTTTTT.

This sequence joins TRBV7-2 and TRBJ2-7; the D is unclear. Looked up from germline, CDR1 is SGHTA and CDR2 is FQGNSA. The CDR3 sequence is 13 residues long. Deletions cut 2 bases from V and 3 bases from J, with 8 bases between. The chain's CDR3 is CASSLWPGYEQYF. CDR3 in DNA: TGTGCCAGCAGCTTATGGCCGGGCTACGAGCAGTACTTC.

This clone was recorded a few times. As DNA, the CDR3 is TGCGCCAGCAGAACAGGGCCCGGGGAGCTGTTTTTT. Protein: CASRTGPGELFF. V usage is TRBV10-1 and J usage is TRBJ2-2, with D possibly matching TRBD1 (6 bases). There are 12 residues in the CDR3. Germline V gene data show CDR1 as WNHNN and CDR2 as SYGVQD (reference sequence). The V gene lost 6 bases and the J gene lost 6 bases, with 8 bases spanning the gap.

The chain carries TRBV7-9 and TRBJ2-2; D is unresolved. Trimming left V 8 bases short and J 2 bases short, with 3 bases between. Germline values: CDR1 SEHNR, CDR2 FQNEAQ (reference sequence). This CDR3 comprises 11 residues. CDR3 sequence (DNA): TGTGCCAGCCATAACACCGGGGAGCTGTTTTTT. Translated, it gives CASHNTGELFF.

V usage is TRBV7-7 and J usage is TRBJ2-7, with a possible D match to TRBD2 (6 bases). The V gene's germline CDR1 is SSHAT and CDR2 FNYEAQ (reference sequence). Between the trimmed V and J ends, which lost 1 base and 0 bases, there was a span of 7 bases. The CDR3 has 14 amino acids. This chain's CDR3 is CASSLGEDSYEQYF. The CDR3 nucleotides are TGTGCCAGCAGCTTAGGGGAGGACTCCTACGAGCAGTACTTC.

This sequence joins TRBV3-1 (or the pseudogene TRBV3-2) and TRBJ1-3; D is perhaps TRBD1 (5 bases). CDR1 and CDR2 (germline): LGHDT, YNNKEL (reference sequence). Deletions cut 4 bases from V and 2 bases from J, with 9 bases between. The CDR3 is 14 residues long. CDR3: CASSRGETGNTIYF. CDR3 sequence (DNA): TGTGCCAGCAGCCGGGGGGAAACTGGAAACACCATATATTTT.

The chain employs TRBV24-1 and TRBJ2-7, with 14 nucleotides matching TRBD2. The germline CDR1 and CDR2 sequences are KGHDR and SFDVKD. The CDR3 spans 21 residues. Trimming cost V 0 bases and J 4 bases; bases outside gene matches: 16. Here the CDR3 reads CATSDLRVAGGTSGSWYEQYF. The CDR3 coding sequence is TGTGCCACCAGTGATTTGCGTGTGGCAGGGGGGACTAGCGGGAGTTGGTACGAGCAGTACTTC.

V usage is TRBV30 and J usage is TRBJ1-4, with D uncertain. This CDR3 contains 13 residues. The V gene's germline CDR1 is GTSNPN and CDR2 SVGIG (reference sequence). The ends were cut back, 1 base at V and 5 bases at J, with 8 bases in the middle. CDR3 in DNA: TGTGCCTGGAGTGGGCAGGTGAATGAAAAACTGTTTTTT. Its translation is CAWSGQVNEKLFF.

This sequence joins TRBV12-3 or TRBV12-4 and TRBJ2-1, with D hard to call. V was trimmed by 7 bases and J by 0 bases, leaving 7 bases between them. The CDR3 loop spans 13 amino acids. CDR3 protein: CASKLGSYNEQFF. The CDR3 DNA sequence: TGTGCCAGCAAACTCGGCTCCTACAATGAGCAGTTCTTC.

This chain connects TRBV9 to TRBJ1-4; weak D call: TRBD1 (6 bases). This CDR3 has 15 residues. With 0 bases removed from V and 12 bases from J, the gap between germline ends came to 18 bases. Germline V CDR1 and CDR2: SGDLS, YYNGEE. CDR3 in amino acids: CASSVGGDTRGELFF. The CDR3, as DNA: TGTGCCAGCAGCGTAGGAGGGGACACCCGGGGGGAACTGTTTTTT.

The chain links TRBV11-2 to TRBJ1-6, with TRBD1 identical over 7 bases. The CDR3 has 17 amino acids. The V gene end was trimmed by 5 bases and the J gene end by 5 bases; junction bases not matched to a gene: 12. Germline CDR1 and CDR2: SGHAT and FQNNGV. CDR3 sequence reads: CASSPGQAFRNNSPLHF. CDR3 bases: TGTGCCAGCAGCCCCGGACAGGCTTTCCGCAATAATTCACCCCTCCACTTT.

The J gene is TRBJ2-5, the V gene TRBV24-1; D possibly corresponds to TRBD2 (6 bases). V was shortened by 9 bases and J by 4 bases, with 20 bases between the two germline ends. The CDR3 is made up of 15 amino acids. Per the germline V gene, CDR1 is KGHDR and CDR2 is SFDVKD. The CDR3, as DNA: TGTGCCACCTCCCGCTCCGGCGGGGCCGGAGAGACCCAGTACTTC. Translating gives CATSRSGGAGETQYF.